A selection of T cell receptor beta chains follows, all from one sample in a study of cytomegalovirus exposure and HLA in healthy donors. Using immunoSEQ multiplex PCR, the repertoire was profiled, and TCRdb retains in-frame clones only, with some absent. The sample includes about 220,000 clones, 65% to 75% seen only once; the top ten take approximately 1.7%. Sequencing was done on a sample of PBMCs. These receptor sequences come from a woman in her 30s in good health and CMV-seronegative. Each CDR3 is given with its conserved first and last residue. Fields, in order: V gene, D gene, J gene, clone size, CDR3 protein, CDR3 DNA. A D gene is named only where the DNA matches it firmly. Some rows mark clone size as missing; the rest say once, few, many or name a class of expanded clone.

v_gene: TRBV29-1
d_gene: -
j_gene: TRBJ1-2
abundance: once
CDR3aa: CSVEGTPYGYTF
CDR3nt: TGCAGCGTTGAAGGGACACCCTATGGCTACACCTTC

v_gene: TRBV13
d_gene: -
j_gene: TRBJ1-1
abundance: few
CDR3aa: CASSLGSGITEAFF
CDR3nt: TGTGCCAGCAGCTTAGGCTCGGGGATCACTGAAGCTTTCTTT

v_gene: TRBV7-3
d_gene: TRBD1
j_gene: TRBJ2-3
abundance: -
CDR3aa: CASSPAGGRDTQYF
CDR3nt: TGTGCCAGCAGCCCGGCAGGGGGCAGGGATACGCAGTATTTT

v_gene: TRBV6-6
d_gene: -
j_gene: TRBJ2-5
abundance: -
CDR3aa: CASSYRAVRGTQYF
CDR3nt: TGTGCCAGCAGTTACCGGGCAGTACGGGGGACCCAGTACTTC

v_gene: TRBV6-1
d_gene: -
j_gene: TRBJ1-2
abundance: -
CDR3aa: CASSSGGYSYTF
CDR3nt: TGTGCCTCTTCATCCGGGGGGTATAGCTACACCTTC

v_gene: TRBV9
d_gene: TRBD2
j_gene: TRBJ2-3
abundance: -
CDR3aa: CASSLGTTPSTDTQYF
CDR3nt: TGTGCCAGCAGCTTGGGGACTACGCCTAGCACAGATACGCAGTATTTT

v_gene: TRBV9
d_gene: -
j_gene: TRBJ2-2
abundance: -
CDR3aa: CASSQRRDTGELFF
CDR3nt: TGTGCCAGCAGCCAGCGGCGGGACACCGGGGAGCTGTTTTTT

v_gene: TRBV7-8
d_gene: TRBD1
j_gene: TRBJ2-7
abundance: -
CDR3aa: CASSRGGQGSWDEQYF
CDR3nt: TGTGCCAGCAGCCGCGGAGGACAGGGATCTTGGGACGAGCAGTACTTC

v_gene: TRBV7-6
d_gene: -
j_gene: TRBJ2-3
abundance: -
CDR3aa: CASSLWAGTDTQYF
CDR3nt: TGTGCCAGCAGCTTATGGGCAGGCACAGATACGCAGTATTTT

v_gene: TRBV5-6
d_gene: TRBD2
j_gene: TRBJ2-2
abundance: -
CDR3aa: CASSLRRTSGSTGELFF
CDR3nt: TGTGCCAGCAGCTTGCGTCGGACTAGCGGGTCCACCGGGGAGCTGTTTTTT

v_gene: TRBV19
d_gene: -
j_gene: TRBJ1-4
abundance: -
CDR3aa: CASSDGVDEKLFF
CDR3nt: TGTGCCAGTTCGGACGGGGTGGATGAAAAACTGTTTTTT

v_gene: TRBV18
d_gene: -
j_gene: TRBJ1-5
abundance: -
CDR3aa: CASFTDVRDQPQHF
CDR3nt: TGTGCCAGCTTCACGGACGTGCGGGATCAGCCCCAGCATTTT

v_gene: TRBV7-9
d_gene: TRBD2
j_gene: TRBJ2-5
abundance: -
CDR3aa: CASSLSSGTSGKETQYF
CDR3nt: TGTGCCAGCAGCTTGTCTTCCGGGACTAGCGGGAAAGAGACCCAGTACTTC

v_gene: TRBV9
d_gene: TRBD2
j_gene: TRBJ2-3
abundance: -
CDR3aa: CASSRSGGRTDTQYF
CDR3nt: TGTGCCAGCAGCCGCAGCGGGGGCCGCACAGATACGCAGTATTTT

v_gene: TRBV7-9
d_gene: -
j_gene: TRBJ1-1
abundance: -
CDR3aa: CASSPSRGTEAFF
CDR3nt: TGTGCCAGCAGCCCCAGTAGGGGCACTGAAGCTTTCTTT

v_gene: TRBV5-8
d_gene: TRBD1
j_gene: TRBJ2-1
abundance: -
CDR3aa: CASSLVGQGRKFF
CDR3nt: TGTGCCAGCAGCTTGGTCGGACAGGGTAGGAAGTTCTTC

v_gene: TRBV5-1
d_gene: TRBD1
j_gene: TRBJ2-2
abundance: -
CDR3aa: CASSFGTAHGELFF
CDR3nt: TGCGCCAGCAGCTTCGGGACAGCCCACGGGGAGCTGTTTTTT

v_gene: TRBV19
d_gene: -
j_gene: TRBJ2-1
abundance: -
CDR3aa: CASSIQGSHNEQFF
CDR3nt: TGTGCCAGTAGTATACAGGGGTCCCACAATGAGCAGTTCTTC

v_gene: TRBV5-4
d_gene: TRBD1
j_gene: TRBJ1-5
abundance: few
CDR3aa: CASSIDRAQPQHF
CDR3nt: TGTGCCAGCAGCATAGACAGGGCACAGCCCCAGCATTTT

v_gene: TRBV2
d_gene: -
j_gene: TRBJ1-2
abundance: few
CDR3aa: CGTRSVRLGSYGYTF
CDR3nt: TGTGGCACCAGGAGCGTCAGGCTTGGGAGCTATGGCTACACCTTC

v_gene: TRBV12-2
d_gene: -
j_gene: TRBJ1-6
abundance: -
CDR3aa: CASRLGGPRGSPLHF
CDR3nt: TGTGCAAGTCGCCTGGGGGGGCCCAGGGGTTCACCCCTCCACTTT

v_gene: TRBV7-8
d_gene: TRBD2
j_gene: TRBJ2-7
abundance: -
CDR3aa: CASSGKLAGEFEQYF
CDR3nt: TGTGCCAGCAGTGGAAAACTAGCGGGAGAGTTCGAGCAGTACTTC

v_gene: TRBV5-5
d_gene: -
j_gene: TRBJ2-5
abundance: -
CDR3aa: CASSLGARQETQYF
CDR3nt: TGTGCCAGCAGCTTGGGCGCCAGGCAAGAGACCCAGTACTTC

v_gene: TRBV11-2
d_gene: TRBD1
j_gene: TRBJ1-1
abundance: -
CDR3aa: CASSSRTGATEAFF
CDR3nt: TGTGCCAGCAGTAGCCGAACAGGGGCCACTGAAGCTTTCTTT

v_gene: TRBV2
d_gene: TRBD2
j_gene: TRBJ2-1
abundance: -
CDR3aa: CASSARIAGPYNEQFF
CDR3nt: TGTGCCAGCAGTGCCCGAATAGCGGGTCCCTACAATGAGCAGTTCTTC

v_gene: TRBV29-1
d_gene: TRBD1
j_gene: TRBJ2-7
abundance: once
CDR3aa: CSVGDSFYEQYF
CDR3nt: TGCAGCGTCGGGGACAGCTTCTACGAGCAGTACTTC

v_gene: TRBV27
d_gene: -
j_gene: TRBJ2-1
abundance: -
CDR3aa: CASSFGTIYNEQFF
CDR3nt: TGTGCCAGCAGTTTTGGGACAATCTACAATGAGCAGTTCTTC

v_gene: TRBV5-4
d_gene: -
j_gene: TRBJ2-3
abundance: -
CDR3aa: CASSLEMTGASTDTQYF
CDR3nt: TGTGCCAGCAGCTTGGAAATGACGGGAGCTAGCACAGATACGCAGTATTTT

v_gene: TRBV6-5
d_gene: -
j_gene: TRBJ1-1
abundance: -
CDR3aa: CASSQGRNTEAFF
CDR3nt: TGTGCCAGCAGTCAGGGAAGGAACACTGAAGCTTTCTTT

v_gene: TRBV7-9
d_gene: -
j_gene: TRBJ1-4
abundance: -
CDR3aa: CASSLASEKLFF
CDR3nt: TGTGCCAGCAGCTTAGCGAGCGAAAAACTGTTTTTT

v_gene: TRBV27
d_gene: -
j_gene: TRBJ2-2
abundance: -
CDR3aa: CASQGTGELFF
CDR3nt: TGTGCCAGCCAGGGCACCGGGGAGCTGTTTTTT

v_gene: TRBV5-1
d_gene: -
j_gene: TRBJ2-3
abundance: few
CDR3aa: CASSFRTDSDTQYF
CDR3nt: TGCGCCAGCAGCTTCCGGACGGACTCAGATACGCAGTATTTT

v_gene: TRBV5-6
d_gene: TRBD1
j_gene: TRBJ1-1
abundance: -
CDR3aa: CASSFHNRGLLNTEAFF
CDR3nt: TGTGCCAGCAGCTTCCACAACAGGGGGCTCTTGAACACTGAAGCTTTCTTT